The 22 T cell receptor beta chains listed next were all sequenced from one sample in a study of blood T cell repertoires in COVID-19 (TCRdb year 2020). Library construction relied on the immunoSEQ multiplex PCR assay. The clones in this table, taken by TCRdb from immuneACCESS, are in-frame only. Not every clone is retained; where verified, under half of the shortfall comes from an unresolved V gene, and the cause of the rest is unknown. The table for this sample lists roughly 500,000 clones; 70% to 90% of them were counted only once. Of the sample, around 1.9% falls within the top ten clones. Sequencing was performed on PBMCs or T cells enriched from blood (not recorded which). The receptors come from a woman aged 40 to 50 who had recovered from COVID-19.

The V and J genes are TRBV7-9 and TRBJ2-7; weak D call: TRBD1 (5 bases). This CDR3 has 13 amino acids. Trimming removed 3 bases from V and 4 bases from J, with 10 bases in between. CDR1 is SEHNR, CDR2 FQNEAQ, per germline (reference sequence). The CDR3 region is CASSLGRDYEQYF. The CDR3 DNA follows: TGTGCCAGCAGCTTGGGCAGGGATTACGAGCAGTACTTC.

The table lists this clone with a count of one. The chain recombines TRBV10-1 with TRBJ2-7; TRBD2 matches at 7 bases. Trimming removed 2 bases from V and 3 bases from J; junction bases left unmatched: 4. Germline values: CDR1 WNHNN, CDR2 SYGVQD (reference sequence). The CDR3 loop spans 14 amino acids. CDR3 coding DNA: TGCGCCAGCAGTGAGAGGGAGGGCCGCTACGAGCAGTACTTC. It encodes CASSEREGRYEQYF.

This sequence joins TRBV24-1 and TRBJ2-3; 8 bases are shared with TRBD1. The V and J ends lost 7 bases and 1 base, in that order; junction bases with no gene match: 3. This CDR3 has 14 amino acids. Germline CDR1 KGHDR, CDR2 SFDVKD. The CDR3 DNA reads TGTGCCACCAGCATGACAGGGGGCACAGATACGCAGTATTTT. It specifies CATSMTGGTDTQYF.

This clone was counted once. The chain combines TRBV6-5 with TRBJ1-5, with D hard to call. The CDR3 spans 13 residues. From germline, CDR1 is MNHEY and CDR2 SVGAGI. The ends were cut back, 6 bases at V and 5 bases at J, with 11 bases in the middle. CDR3 residues: CASRLFQDQPQHF. Here the CDR3 DNA reads TGTGCCAGCAGACTTTTTCAGGATCAGCCCCAGCATTTT.

A few counts support this clone. The V and J genes are TRBV19 and TRBJ2-7; D is possibly TRBD1 (5 bases). The CDR3 consists of 13 residues. Germline assignment: CDR1 LNHDA and CDR2 SQIVND (reference sequence). The V end was cut by 5 bases, the J end by 4 bases, with 12 bases between. The CDR3 sequence: CASSPRVLYEQYF. In DNA form, the CDR3 reads TGTGCCAGTAGTCCCAGGGTATTGTACGAGCAGTACTTC.

This rearrangement joins TRBV4-1 to TRBJ2-1; TRBD1 aligns across 11 bases. This CDR3 is built from 19 residues. V shed 3 bases, J shed 2 bases, and the junction held 12 bases outside the gene matches. Germline CDR1 and CDR2: MGHRA and YSYEKL. The CDR3 sequence: CASSQKRGTGGPPYNEQFF. For the CDR3, the DNA is TGCGCCAGCAGCCAGAAGAGGGGGACAGGGGGGCCCCCCTACAATGAGCAGTTCTTC.

The rearrangement joins TRBV10-2 to TRBJ2-2; D gene uncertain. Between the trimmed V and J ends, which lost 2 bases and 9 bases, there was a span of 7 bases. The CDR3 runs 12 residues. The germline V gene has CDR1 WSHSY and CDR2 SAAADI. The CDR3 region is CASSETVRELFF. The DNA of the CDR3 is TGCGCCAGCAGTGAGACTGTTAGGGAGCTGTTTTTT.

As regards this clone: The germline gene is not matched at one end of the junction; a read error may be the cause. DNA of the CDR3: TGTGCTAGCAGCTTAGCGATGGGTTTGGGACTAGTTTACAATGAGCAGTTCTTC. Translating gives CASSLAMGLGLVYNEQFF. The J gene is TRBJ2-1, the V gene TRBV7-7; 8 bases are a match to TRBD2. This CDR3 has 18 residues. The germline CDR1 and CDR2 sequences are SSHAT and FNYEAQ (reference sequence). The full variable domain, completed using reference TRBV7-7 and TRBJ2-1, is GAGVSQSPRYKVTKRGQDVTLRCDPISSHATLYWYQQALGQGPEFLTYFNYEAQPDKSGLPSDRFSAERPEGSISTLTIQRTEQRDSAMYRCASSLAMGLGLVYNEQFFGPGTRLTVL.

The chain joins TRBV30 to TRBJ2-7, with 7 nucleotides matching TRBD2. V trimming: 4 bases; J trimming: 1 base; junction bases outside the gene matches: 10. Germline V gives CDR1 GTSNPN, CDR2 SVGIG (reference sequence). The CDR3 spans 15 residues. The CDR3 nucleotides are TGTGCCTGGACCAAATCGGGACTATCGTCCTACGAGCAGTACTTC. Translated: CAWTKSGLSSYEQYF. The full variable domain, completed using reference TRBV30 and TRBJ2-7, is SQTIHQWPATLVQPVGSPLSLECTVEGTSNPNLYWYRQAAGRGLQLLFYSVGIGQISSEVPQNLSASRPQDRQFILSSKKLLLSDSGFYLCAWTKSGLSSYEQYFGPGTRLTVT.

This chain connects TRBV5-1 to TRBJ1-1, with 11 bases aligning to TRBD1. CDR1 is SGHRS, CDR2 YFSETQ, per germline. This CDR3 is built from 15 residues. J gave up 4 bases and V 4 bases, and 6 bases lay outside the gene matches. The CDR3 DNA follows: TGCGCCAGCAGCCCGGGGACAGGGGGGTTCACTGAAGCTTTCTTT. It specifies CASSPGTGGFTEAFF. The full variable domain, its missing parts supplied by reference TRBV5-1 and TRBJ1-1, is KAGVTQTPRYLIKTRGQQVTLSCSPISGHRSVSWYQQTPGQGLQFLFEYFSETQRNKGNFPGRFSGRQFSNSRSEMNVSTLELGDSALYLCASSPGTGGFTEAFFGQGTRLTVV.

This chain links TRBV28 with TRBJ2-7, with 8 bases matching TRBD1. Trimming removed 6 bases from V and 1 base from J; junction bases left unmatched: 8. CDR3 length: 15 residues. In germline, CDR1 is MDHEN, CDR2 SYDVKM. The DNA for the CDR3 is TGTGCCAGCAGACGACAGGGGTCGAGTTCCTACGAGCAGTACTTC. Its translation is CASRRQGSSSYEQYF.

V gene TRBV5-4 combines with J gene TRBJ1-6; possibly TRBD1 for D (5 bases). V lost 2 bases to trimming and J lost 9 bases, with 12 bases between them. The CDR3 totals 14 residues. CDR1 is SGHNT and CDR2 is YYREEE in the germline V gene (reference sequence). The CDR3 sequence: CASSFRVVGSPLHF. The DNA of the CDR3 is TGTGCCAGCAGCTTCAGGGTTGTAGGTTCACCCCTCCACTTT.

The chain recombines TRBV27 with TRBJ1-1; 9 bases map to TRBD1. The CDR3 sequence is 18 residues long. The V gene end was trimmed by 2 bases and the J gene end by 0 bases; junction bases not matched to a gene: 10. In germline, CDR1 is MNHEY, CDR2 SMNVEV (reference sequence). The CDR3 DNA reads TGTGCCAGCAGTTTACTCCTCGGGACAGGGCCTATGAACACTGAAGCTTTCTTT. The encoded protein is CASSLLLGTGPMNTEAFF.

As concerns this clone: Distinct nucleotide sequences in the sample also encode this CDR3. The J gene is TRBJ2-3, the V gene TRBV9, with D perhaps TRBD2 (5 bases). Trimming removed 0 bases from V and 0 bases from J, with 8 bases in between. Germline-derived CDR1 and CDR2 are SGDLS and YYNGEE. The CDR3 loop spans 15 amino acids. CDR3 in amino acids: CASSVAGGSTDTQYF. The CDR3, as DNA: TGTGCCAGCAGCGTAGCGGGCGGGAGCACAGATACGCAGTATTTT.

The V gene is TRBV2, the J gene TRBJ1-6; D is unclear. V lost 6 bases to trimming and J lost 8 bases, with 17 bases between them. The CDR3 runs to 15 residues. The germline CDR1 and CDR2 sequences are SNHLY and FYNNEI. CDR3 protein: CASRALGVLDSPLHF. The DNA of the CDR3 is TGTGCCAGCAGGGCCCTCGGGGTATTGGATTCACCCCTCCACTTT. The full variable domain, completed using reference TRBV2 and TRBJ1-6, is EPEVTQTPSHQVTQMGQEVILRCVPISNHLYFYWYRQILGQKVEFLVSFYNNEISEKSEIFDDQFSVERPDGSNFTLKIRSTKLEDSAMYFCASRALGVLDSPLHFGNGTRLTVT.

The V gene is TRBV18, the J gene TRBJ1-2; no definite D call. Trimming shortened V by 4 bases and J by 6 bases, and 9 bases separated the two germline ends. The CDR3 covers 12 residues. The germline V gene encodes CDR1 KGHSH and CDR2 LQKENI. CDR3 sequence reads: CASSLSQDGYTF. The CDR3 coding sequence is TGTGCCAGCTCACTTAGTCAGGATGGCTACACCTTC.

CDR3 sequence reads: CASTRFGTSGSPSSYNEQFF. For the CDR3, the DNA is TGTGCCAGTACCCGATTCGGGACTAGCGGGAGCCCAAGCTCCTACAATGAGCAGTTCTTC. This rearrangement joins TRBV19 to TRBJ2-1; 14 bases are a match to TRBD2. The length of the CDR3 is 20 residues. The germline gives CDR1 LNHDA, CDR2 SQIVND (reference sequence). Trimming cost V 7 bases and J 0 bases; bases outside gene matches: 14.

The genes are TRBV7-2 and TRBJ2-7, with 8 positions matching TRBD2. CDR1 SGHTA and CDR2 FQGNSA come from the germline V gene. V gave up 4 bases and J gave up 0 bases; unmatched junction bases: 5. This CDR3 is built from 15 residues. The CDR3 DNA is TGTGCCAGCAGCTCGTGGACTAGCTACTCCTACGAGCAGTACTTC. Its translation: CASSSWTSYSYEQYF.

This chain links TRBV4-3 with TRBJ2-1, with 7 bases fitting TRBD1. Trimming at V came to 0 bases and at J to 0 bases, leaving 8 bases not matched to a gene. CDR3 length: 18 residues. The germline CDR1 and CDR2 sequences are LGHNA and YSLEER. The DNA of the CDR3 is TGCGCCAGCAGCCAAGATCAGGGGGTCTCCAGCTCCTACAATGAGCAGTTCTTC. Translated, it gives CASSQDQGVSSSYNEQFF.

The chain carries TRBV27 and TRBJ1-6, with D maybe TRBD1 (6 bases). This CDR3 contains 15 residues. V was clipped by 3 bases and J by 7 bases, with 13 bases between them. CDR1 is MNHEY, CDR2 SMNVEV, per germline (reference sequence). The CDR3 nucleotides are TGTGCCAGCAGTTTCAGGGGACGGGCGAATTCACCCCTCCACTTT. Translated: CASSFRGRANSPLHF.

The rearrangement links TRBV19 to TRBJ1-2; 7 positions agree with TRBD1. Germline V lookup: CDR1 LNHDA, CDR2 SQIVND (reference sequence). The CDR3 contains 12 residues. Trimming took 6 bases from V and 5 from J; bases not matched to a gene: 3. The CDR3: CASRETGYGYTF. The CDR3 region has the DNA TGTGCCAGTAGGGAGACAGGGTATGGCTACACCTTC.

This sequence joins TRBV19 and TRBJ2-7; 11 positions match TRBD2. Germline V gives CDR1 LNHDA, CDR2 SQIVND (reference sequence). J was trimmed by 7 bases and V by 9 bases; bases with no gene match: 2. CDR3 length equals 11 residues. The CDR3: CASTSGGEQYF. The CDR3 region has the DNA TGTGCCAGCACTAGCGGGGGAGAGCAGTACTTC.